This T cell receptor (beta chain) was sequenced in a study of blood T cells in healthy people across ages. Whole-study findings and limits: Older individuals had lower TCR beta diversity per million T cells (the decline was roughly linear). Because donor CMV status was unknown, expanded clonotype changes were possibly confounded.

Total RNA was isolated from each sample in quantities of at least 5 micrograms. A second roughly 6 to 12 cycle PCR used barcoded and J-beta primers. Every cDNA molecule carried a tag from a template-switch adaptor bearing 12 random nucleotides. TCRdb passed the 5' RACE reads through MiXCR, listing each CDR3 protein once. The table lists about 650,000 distinct CDR3 sequences, about 32% of them singletons. This clonotype showed up many times. Its antigen remains unknown. Germline-derived CDR1 and CDR2 are SGDLS and YYNGEE. V lost 2 bases to trimming and J lost 5 bases, with 16 bases between them. The CDR3 runs to 15 residues.

This receptor was identified in a woman older than 75 in good health. The chain uses TRBV9 and TRBJ1-2; a weak D match, TRBD1 (5 bases). The sample was blood. Here the CDR3 DNA reads TGTGCCAGCAGCGTCATGGACAACATCCTTTATGGCTACACCTTC. As protein: CASSVMDNILYGYTF.